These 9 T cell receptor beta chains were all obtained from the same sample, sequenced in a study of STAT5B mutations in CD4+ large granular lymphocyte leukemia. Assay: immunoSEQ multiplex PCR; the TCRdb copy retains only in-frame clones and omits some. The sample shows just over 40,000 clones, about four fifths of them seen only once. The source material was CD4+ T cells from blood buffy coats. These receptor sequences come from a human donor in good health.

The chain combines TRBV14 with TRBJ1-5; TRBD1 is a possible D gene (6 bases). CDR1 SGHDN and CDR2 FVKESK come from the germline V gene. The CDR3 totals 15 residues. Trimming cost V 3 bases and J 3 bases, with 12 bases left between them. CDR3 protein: CASSHETGPNQPQHF. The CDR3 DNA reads TGTGCCAGCAGCCACGAAACAGGGCCCAATCAGCCCCAGCATTTT.

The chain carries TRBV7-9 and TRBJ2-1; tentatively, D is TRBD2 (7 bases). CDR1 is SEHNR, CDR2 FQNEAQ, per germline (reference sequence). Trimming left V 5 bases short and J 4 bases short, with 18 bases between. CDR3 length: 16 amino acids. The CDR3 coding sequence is TGTGCCAGCAGCGGAGTGGGGGGGGCGACTTACAATGAGCAGTTCTTC. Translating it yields CASSGVGGATYNEQFF.

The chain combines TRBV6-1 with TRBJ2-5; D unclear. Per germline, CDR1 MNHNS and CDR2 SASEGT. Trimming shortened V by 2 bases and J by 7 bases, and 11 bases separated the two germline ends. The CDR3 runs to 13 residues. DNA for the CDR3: TGTGCCAGCAGTGAACGAGGCTCCGGGACCCAGTACTTC. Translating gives CASSERGSGTQYF.

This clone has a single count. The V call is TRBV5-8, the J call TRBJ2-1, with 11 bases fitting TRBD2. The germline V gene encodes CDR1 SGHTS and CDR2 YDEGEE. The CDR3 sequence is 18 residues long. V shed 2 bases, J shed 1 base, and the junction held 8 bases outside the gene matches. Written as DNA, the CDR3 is TGTGCCAGCAGCTTCCCGACTAGCGGGGACCTTTCCTACAATGAGCAGTTCTTC. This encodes CASSFPTSGDLSYNEQFF.

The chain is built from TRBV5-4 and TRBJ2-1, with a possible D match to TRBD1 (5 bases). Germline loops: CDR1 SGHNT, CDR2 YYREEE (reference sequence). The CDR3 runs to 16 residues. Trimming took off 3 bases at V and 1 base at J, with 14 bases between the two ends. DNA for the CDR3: TGTGCCAGCAGCTCCGGTCACAGGACATCCTACAATGAGCAGTTCTTC. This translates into CASSSGHRTSYNEQFF.

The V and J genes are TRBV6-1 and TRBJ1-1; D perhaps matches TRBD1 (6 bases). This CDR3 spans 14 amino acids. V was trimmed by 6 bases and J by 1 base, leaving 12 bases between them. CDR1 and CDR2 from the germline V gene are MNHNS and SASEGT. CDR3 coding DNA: TGTGCCAGCAGGACACAGGGCCAGAACACTGAAGCTTTCTTT. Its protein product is CASRTQGQNTEAFF.

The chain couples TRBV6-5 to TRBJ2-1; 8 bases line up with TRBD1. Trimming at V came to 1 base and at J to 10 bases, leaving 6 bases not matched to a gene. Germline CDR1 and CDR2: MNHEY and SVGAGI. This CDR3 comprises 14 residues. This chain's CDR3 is CASSYFPTGAEQFF. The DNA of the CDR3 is TGTGCCAGCAGTTACTTTCCGACAGGGGCAGAGCAGTTCTTC.

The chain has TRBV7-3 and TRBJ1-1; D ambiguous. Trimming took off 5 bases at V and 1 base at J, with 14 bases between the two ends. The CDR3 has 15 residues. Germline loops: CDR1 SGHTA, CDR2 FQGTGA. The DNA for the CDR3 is TGTGCCAGCAGCCCCCAGCAGATAACGAACACTGAAGCTTTCTTT. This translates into CASSPQQITNTEAFF.

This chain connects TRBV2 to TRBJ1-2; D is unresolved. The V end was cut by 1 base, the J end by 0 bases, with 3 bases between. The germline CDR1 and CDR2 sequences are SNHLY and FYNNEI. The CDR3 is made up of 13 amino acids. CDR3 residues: CASSEDANYGYTF. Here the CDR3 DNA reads TGTGCCAGCAGTGAAGACGCTAACTATGGCTACACCTTC.